A selection of T cell receptor beta chains follows, all from one sample in a study of cytotoxic CD8 clonotypes in ibrutinib-treated CLL. Data came from immunoSEQ multiplex PCR; TCRdb stores just in-frame clones and leaves some out. Of about 130,000 clones detected, 80% to 85% appear once; the ten largest clones hold roughly 3.3%. Sample: PBMCs, taken after 24 months of ibrutinib treatment. The receptors were sampled from a human donor with chronic lymphocytic leukemia. Each CDR3 is given with its conserved first and last residue. D genes are given only for firm matches. The size entry is marked missing in some rows and otherwise reads once, few, many or a size class.

V: TRBV9; D: TRBD2; J: TRBJ2-1; size: few; CDR3: CASRASGASDNEQFF; DNA: TGTGCCAGCAGGGCTAGCGGGGCCTCCGACAATGAGCAGTTCTTC
V: TRBV14; D: .; J: TRBJ1-2; size: .; CDR3: CASSRTAANYGYTF; DNA: TGTGCCAGCAGCCGGACGGCGGCTAACTATGGCTACACCTTC
V: TRBV19; D: .; J: TRBJ2-5; size: .; CDR3: CASSPWPRVHQETQYF; DNA: TGTGCCAGTAGTCCTTGGCCCAGGGTCCACCAAGAGACCCAGTACTTC
V: TRBV5-4; D: TRBD1; J: TRBJ1-3; size: .; CDR3: CASSRTGEPGNTIYF; DNA: TGTGCCAGCAGCCGGACAGGGGAACCTGGAAACACCATATATTTT
V: TRBV18; D: .; J: TRBJ2-3; size: .; CDR3: CASPDHSSTQSTDTQYF; DNA: TGTGCCAGCCCCGACCATAGTTCGACCCAAAGCACAGATACGCAGTATTTT
V: TRBV25-1; D: TRBD1; J: TRBJ2-3; size: .; CDR3: CASSDFGTGTDTQYF; DNA: TGTGCCAGCAGTGATTTTGGGACAGGCACAGATACGCAGTATTTT
V: TRBV18; D: .; J: TRBJ2-2; size: .; CDR3: CASSPGGLTGELFF; DNA: TGTGCCAGCTCACCTGGGGGCCTCACCGGGGAGCTGTTTTTT
V: TRBV25-1; D: .; J: TRBJ1-1; size: once; CDR3: CASSGSGARNTEAFF; DNA: TGTGCCAGCAGTGGATCGGGGGCGCGGAACACTGAAGCTTTCTTT
V: TRBV30; D: .; J: TRBJ1-5; size: .; CDR3: CAWSYSGNQPQHF; DNA: TGTGCCTGGAGTTACAGTGGTAATCAGCCCCAGCATTTT
V: TRBV19; D: .; J: TRBJ2-2; size: .; CDR3: CASSILLWGELFF; DNA: TGTGCCAGTAGTATATTGCTATGGGGGGAGCTGTTTTTT
V: TRBV11-2; D: .; J: TRBJ2-3; size: .; CDR3: CASSFGTVTRTDTQYF; DNA: TGTGCCAGCAGCTTCGGTACAGTAACCCGCACAGATACGCAGTATTTT
V: TRBV20-1; D: .; J: TRBJ1-4; size: .; CDR3: CSAGGPEKLFF; DNA: TGCAGTGCGGGGGGCCCTGAAAAACTGTTTTTT
V: TRBV5-4; D: TRBD1; J: TRBJ1-3; size: .; CDR3: CASSPGQRDTIYF; DNA: TGTGCCAGCAGCCCGGGACAGAGGGACACCATATATTTT
V: TRBV19; D: TRBD2; J: TRBJ2-5; size: .; CDR3: CASQDGSGGEETQYF; DNA: TGTGCCAGTCAAGACGGTAGCGGGGGGGAAGAGACCCAGTACTTC
V: TRBV6-1; D: TRBD1; J: TRBJ1-6; size: few; CDR3: CASTRPGQGDSPLHF; DNA: TGTGCCAGCACCCGGCCGGGACAGGGGGATTCACCCCTCCACTTT
V: TRBV5-1; D: .; J: TRBJ2-1; size: .; CDR3: CASSLDHEQFF; DNA: TGCGCCAGCAGCTTGGATCATGAGCAGTTCTTC
V: TRBV10-3; D: TRBD1; J: TRBJ1-4; size: .; CDR3: CATTGNNEKLFF; DNA: TGTGCCACGACAGGGAATAATGAAAAACTGTTTTTT
V: TRBV5-4; D: TRBD1; J: TRBJ1-1; size: few; CDR3: CASSTRGLRTEAFF; DNA: TGTGCCAGCAGCACCAGGGGGCTCCGGACTGAAGCTTTCTTT
V: TRBV19; D: .; J: TRBJ2-1; size: .; CDR3: CASSIPPVYNEQFF; DNA: TGTGCCAGTAGTATCCCCCCGGTCTACAATGAGCAGTTCTTC
V: TRBV7-9; D: TRBD1; J: TRBJ2-1; size: .; CDR3: CASSHVTGLDNEQFF; DNA: TGTGCCAGCAGCCACGTGACAGGGTTGGACAATGAGCAGTTCTTC
V: TRBV18; D: .; J: TRBJ2-3; size: .; CDR3: CASSILGMRADTQYF; DNA: TGTGCCAGCTCAATATTGGGGATGAGGGCAGATACGCAGTATTTT
V: TRBV7-6; D: TRBD2; J: TRBJ2-3; size: .; CDR3: CASSSQRGATDTQYF; DNA: TGTGCCAGCAGCTCCCAGCGGGGAGCCACAGATACGCAGTATTTT
V: TRBV21-1; D: .; J: TRBJ1-1; size: .; CDR3: CASSKAGIGQGEGHTEAFF; DNA: TGTGCCAGCAGCAAAGCAGGGATAGGCCAGGGAGAGGGGCACACTGAAGCTTTCTTT
V: TRBV10-3; D: .; J: TRBJ1-4; size: .; CDR3: CAISESAQNEKLFF; DNA: TGTGCCATCAGTGAGTCGGCACAGAATGAAAAACTGTTTTTT
V: TRBV6-5; D: .; J: TRBJ1-1; size: many; CDR3: CASLTADTEAFF; DNA: TGTGCCAGCTTGACAGCGGACACTGAAGCTTTCTTT
V: TRBV30; D: .; J: TRBJ1-3; size: .; CDR3: CAWSANTDRNTIYF; DNA: TGTGCCTGGAGTGCAAACACGGACAGAAACACCATATATTTT
V: TRBV2; D: .; J: TRBJ1-2; size: .; CDR3: CASSEETSDGYTF; DNA: TGTGCCAGCAGTGAAGAGACGTCAGATGGCTACACCTTC
V: TRBV4-1; D: TRBD2; J: TRBJ2-5; size: .; CDR3: CASSQDLGTSGWLETQYF; DNA: TGCGCCAGCAGCCAAGATTTAGGGACTAGCGGGTGGTTAGAGACCCAGTACTTC